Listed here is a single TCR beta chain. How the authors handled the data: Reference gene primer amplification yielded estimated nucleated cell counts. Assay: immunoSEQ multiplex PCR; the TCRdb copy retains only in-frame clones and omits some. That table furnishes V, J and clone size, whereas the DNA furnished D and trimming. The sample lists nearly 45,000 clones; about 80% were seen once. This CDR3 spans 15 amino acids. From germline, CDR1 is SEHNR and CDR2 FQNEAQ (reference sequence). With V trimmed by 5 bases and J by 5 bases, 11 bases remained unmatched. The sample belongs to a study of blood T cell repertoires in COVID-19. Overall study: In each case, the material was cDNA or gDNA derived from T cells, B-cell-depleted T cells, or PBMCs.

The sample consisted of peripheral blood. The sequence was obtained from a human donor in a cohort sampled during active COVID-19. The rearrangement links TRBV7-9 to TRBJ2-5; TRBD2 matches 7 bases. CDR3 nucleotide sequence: TGTGCCAGCAGCCCTTTGCTAGCGGTGTCGGAGACCCAGTACTTC. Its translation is CASSPLLAVSETQYF.